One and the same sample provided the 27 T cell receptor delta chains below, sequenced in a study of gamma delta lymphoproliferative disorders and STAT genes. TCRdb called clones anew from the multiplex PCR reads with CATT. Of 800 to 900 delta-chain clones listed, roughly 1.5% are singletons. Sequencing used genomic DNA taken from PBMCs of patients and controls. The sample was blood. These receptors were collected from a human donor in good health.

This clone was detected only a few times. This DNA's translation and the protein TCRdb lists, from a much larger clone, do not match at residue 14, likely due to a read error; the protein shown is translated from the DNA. CDR3: CAFIKGIRWGTDKRIF. The DNA for the CDR3 is TGTGCCTTTATAAAGGGGATACGCTGGGGCACCGATAAACGCATCTTT. The chain joins TRDV3 to TRDJ1; 9 nucleotides match TRDD3. The CDR3 contains 16 residues. CDR1 TVYSNPD and CDR2 GDNSRS come from the germline V gene (reference sequence).

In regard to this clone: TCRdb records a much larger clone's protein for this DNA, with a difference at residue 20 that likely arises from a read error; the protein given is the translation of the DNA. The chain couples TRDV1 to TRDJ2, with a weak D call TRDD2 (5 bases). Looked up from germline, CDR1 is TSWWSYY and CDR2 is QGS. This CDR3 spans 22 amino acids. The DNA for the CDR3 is TGTGCTCTTGGGGAACGGTGGGTCCTATCCGTGCCCCATATGCCAATGACAGCACAACCCTTCTTT. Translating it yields CALGERWVLSVPHMPMTAQPFF.

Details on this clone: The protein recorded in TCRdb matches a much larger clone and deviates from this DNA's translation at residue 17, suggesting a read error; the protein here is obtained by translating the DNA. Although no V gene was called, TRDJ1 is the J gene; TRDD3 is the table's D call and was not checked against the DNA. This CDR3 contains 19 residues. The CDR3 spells CASLCLPTTGGTYTDKPIF. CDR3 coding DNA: TGTGCTTCATTGTGCCTTCCTACCACTGGGGGAACGTACACCGATAAACCCATCTTT.

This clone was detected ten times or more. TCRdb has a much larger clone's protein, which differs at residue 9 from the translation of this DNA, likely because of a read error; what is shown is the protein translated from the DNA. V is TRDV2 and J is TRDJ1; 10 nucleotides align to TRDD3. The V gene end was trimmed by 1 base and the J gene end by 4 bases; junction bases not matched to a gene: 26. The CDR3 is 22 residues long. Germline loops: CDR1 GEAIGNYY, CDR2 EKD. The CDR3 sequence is CACDTILKLSYQLGDTHDKLIF. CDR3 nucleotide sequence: TGTGCCTGTGACACAATTCTAAAGCTTTCCTACCAATTGGGGGATACCCACGATAAACTCATCTTT.

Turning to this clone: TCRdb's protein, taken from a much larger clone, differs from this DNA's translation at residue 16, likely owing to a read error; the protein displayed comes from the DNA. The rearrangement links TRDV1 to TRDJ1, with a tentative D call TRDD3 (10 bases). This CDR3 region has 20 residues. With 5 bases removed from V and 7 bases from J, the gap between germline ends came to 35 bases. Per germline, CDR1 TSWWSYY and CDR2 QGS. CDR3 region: CALGKAFLRSGGYLSAKLIF. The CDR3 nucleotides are TGTGCTCTTGGGAAGGCCTTCCTACGTTCTGGGGGATATCTATCCGCTAAACTCATCTTT.

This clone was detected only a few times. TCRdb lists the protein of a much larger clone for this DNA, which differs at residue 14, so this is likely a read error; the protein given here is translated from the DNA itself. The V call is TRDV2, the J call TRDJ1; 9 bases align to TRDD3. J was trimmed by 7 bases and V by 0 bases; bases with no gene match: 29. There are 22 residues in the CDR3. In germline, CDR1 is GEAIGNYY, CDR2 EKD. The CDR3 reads CACDTSSLSAYWGTEDGGKLIF. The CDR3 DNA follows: TGTGCCTGTGACACCTCGAGCCTTTCGGCGTACTGGGGGACAGAGGACGGGGGTAAACTCATCTTT.

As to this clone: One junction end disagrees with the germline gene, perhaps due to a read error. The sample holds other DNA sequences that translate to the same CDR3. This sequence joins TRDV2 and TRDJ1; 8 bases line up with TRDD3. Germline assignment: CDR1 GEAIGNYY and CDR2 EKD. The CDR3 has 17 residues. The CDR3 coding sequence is TGTGCCTGTGAAGAACTGGGGGGACTTAGAGTCACCGATAAGCTCATCTTT. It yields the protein CACEELGGLRVTDKLIF.

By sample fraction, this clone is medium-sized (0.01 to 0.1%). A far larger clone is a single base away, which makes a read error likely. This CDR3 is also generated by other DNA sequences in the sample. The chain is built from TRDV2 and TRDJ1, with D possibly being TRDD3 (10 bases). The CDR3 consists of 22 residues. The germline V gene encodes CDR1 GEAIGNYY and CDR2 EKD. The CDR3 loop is CACDTILKPSYQLGDTHDKLIF. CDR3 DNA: TGCGCCTGTGACACAATTCTAAAGCCTTCCTACCAATTGGGGGATACCCACGATAAACTCATCTTT.

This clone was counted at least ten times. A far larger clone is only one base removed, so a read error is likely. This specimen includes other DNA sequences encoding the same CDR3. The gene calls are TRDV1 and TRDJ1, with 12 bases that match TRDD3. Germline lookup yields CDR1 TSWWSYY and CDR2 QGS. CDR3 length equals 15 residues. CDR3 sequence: CALLTGGYNTDKLIF. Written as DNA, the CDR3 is TGTGCTCTGCTTACTGGGGGATACAACACCGATAAGCTCATCTTT.

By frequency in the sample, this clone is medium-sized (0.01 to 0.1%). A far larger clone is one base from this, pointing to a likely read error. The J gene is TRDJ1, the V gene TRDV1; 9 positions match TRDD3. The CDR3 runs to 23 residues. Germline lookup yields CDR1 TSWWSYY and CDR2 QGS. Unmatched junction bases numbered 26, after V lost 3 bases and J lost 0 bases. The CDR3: CALGDPLVFLAWGIGLHTDKLIF. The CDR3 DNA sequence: TGTGCTCTTGGGGACCCTCTTGTCTTCCTAGCCTGGGGGATCGGTTTGCACACCGATAAACTCATCTTT.

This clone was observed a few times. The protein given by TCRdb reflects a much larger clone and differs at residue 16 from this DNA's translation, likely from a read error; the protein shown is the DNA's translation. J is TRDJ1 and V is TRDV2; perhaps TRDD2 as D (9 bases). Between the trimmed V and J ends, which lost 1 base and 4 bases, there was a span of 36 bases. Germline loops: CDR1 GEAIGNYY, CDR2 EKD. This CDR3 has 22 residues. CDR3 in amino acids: CACDTILKPSYQLGDSHDKLIF. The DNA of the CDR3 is TGTGCCTGTGACACAATTCTAAAGCCTTCCTACCAATTGGGGGATTCCCACGATAAACTCATCTTT.

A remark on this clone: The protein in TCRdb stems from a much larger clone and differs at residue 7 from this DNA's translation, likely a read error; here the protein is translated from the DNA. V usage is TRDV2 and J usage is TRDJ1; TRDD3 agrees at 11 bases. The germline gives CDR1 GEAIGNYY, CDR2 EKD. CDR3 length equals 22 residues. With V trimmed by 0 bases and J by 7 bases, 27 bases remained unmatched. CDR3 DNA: TGTGCCTGTGACACCTCGGGCCTTTCGGCGTACTGGGGGATAGAGGACGGGGGTAAACTCATCTTT. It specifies CACDTSGLSAYWGIEDGGKLIF.

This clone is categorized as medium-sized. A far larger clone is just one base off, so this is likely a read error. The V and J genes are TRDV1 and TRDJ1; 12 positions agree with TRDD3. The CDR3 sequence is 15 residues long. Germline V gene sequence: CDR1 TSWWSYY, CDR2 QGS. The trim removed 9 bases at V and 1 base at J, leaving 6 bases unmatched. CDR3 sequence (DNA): TGTGCTCTGCTTACTGGGGGATACAGCACCGATAAACTCATCTTT. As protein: CALLTGGYSTDKLIF.

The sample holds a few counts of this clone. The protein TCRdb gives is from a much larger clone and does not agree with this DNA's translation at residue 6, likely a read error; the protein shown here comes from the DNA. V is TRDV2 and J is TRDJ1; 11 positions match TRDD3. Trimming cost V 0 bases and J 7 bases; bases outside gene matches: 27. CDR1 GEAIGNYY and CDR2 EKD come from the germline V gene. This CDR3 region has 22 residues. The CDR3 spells CACDTLSLSAYWGIEDGGKLIF. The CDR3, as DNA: TGTGCCTGTGACACCTTGAGCCTTTCGGCGTACTGGGGGATAGAGGACGGGGGTAAACTCATCTTT.

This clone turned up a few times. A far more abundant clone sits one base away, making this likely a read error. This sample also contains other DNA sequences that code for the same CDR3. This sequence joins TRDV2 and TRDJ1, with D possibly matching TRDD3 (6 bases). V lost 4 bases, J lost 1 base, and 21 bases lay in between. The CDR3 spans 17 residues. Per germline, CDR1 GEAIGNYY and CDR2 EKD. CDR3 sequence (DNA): TGTGCCTGTGAAGAACTGGGAGGACTTAGGGTCACCGATAAACTCATCTTT. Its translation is CACEELGGLRVTDKLIF.

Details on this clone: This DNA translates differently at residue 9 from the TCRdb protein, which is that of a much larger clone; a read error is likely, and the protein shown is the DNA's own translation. The CDR3 sequence is CACEELGGPRVTDKLIF. The CDR3 nucleotides read TGTGCCTGTGAAGAACTGGGGGGACCTAGGGTCACCGATAAACTCATCTTT. The genes are TRDV2 and TRDJ1, with TRDD3 matching 8 bases. Germline trimming cut 4 bases from V and 1 base from J; bases unmatched to any gene: 13. The length of the CDR3 is 17 residues. The germline V gene has CDR1 GEAIGNYY and CDR2 EKD.

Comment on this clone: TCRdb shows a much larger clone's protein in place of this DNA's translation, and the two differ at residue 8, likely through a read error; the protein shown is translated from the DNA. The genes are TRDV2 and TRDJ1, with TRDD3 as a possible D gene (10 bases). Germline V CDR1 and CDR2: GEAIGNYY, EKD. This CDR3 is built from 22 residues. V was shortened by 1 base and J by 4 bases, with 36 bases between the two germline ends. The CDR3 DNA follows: TGTGCCTGTGACACAATTCTAAATCCTTCCTACCAATTGGGGGATACCCACGATAAACTCATCTTT. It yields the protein CACDTILNPSYQLGDTHDKLIF.

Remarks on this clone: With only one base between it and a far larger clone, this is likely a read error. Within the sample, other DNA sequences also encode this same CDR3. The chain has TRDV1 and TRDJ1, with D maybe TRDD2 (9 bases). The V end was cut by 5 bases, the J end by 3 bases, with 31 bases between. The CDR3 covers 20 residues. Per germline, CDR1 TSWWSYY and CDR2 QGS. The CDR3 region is CALGKAFLRSGGYLSDKLIF. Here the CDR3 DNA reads TGTGCTCTTGGGAAGGCCTTCCTACGTTCAGGGGGATATCTATCCGATAAACTCATCTTT.

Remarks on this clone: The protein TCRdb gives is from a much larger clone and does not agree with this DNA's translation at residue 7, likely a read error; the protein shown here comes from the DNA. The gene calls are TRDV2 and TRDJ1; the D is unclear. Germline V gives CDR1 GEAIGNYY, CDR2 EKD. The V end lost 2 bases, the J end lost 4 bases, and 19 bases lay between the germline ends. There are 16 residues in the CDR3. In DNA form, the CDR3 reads TGTGCCTGTGACAAGGTGGAGGATCCCGTAGGCGATAAACTCATCTTT. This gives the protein CACDKVEDPVGDKLIF.

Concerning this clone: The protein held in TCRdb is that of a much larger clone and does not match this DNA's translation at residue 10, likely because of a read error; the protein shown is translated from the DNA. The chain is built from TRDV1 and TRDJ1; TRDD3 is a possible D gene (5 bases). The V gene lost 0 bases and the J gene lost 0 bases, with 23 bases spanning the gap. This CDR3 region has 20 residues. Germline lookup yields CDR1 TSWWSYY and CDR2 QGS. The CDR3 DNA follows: TGTGCTCTTGGGGAACTTTCCACTGGCGCTAACCCTAGGTACACCGATAAACTCATCTTT. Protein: CALGELSTGANPRYTDKLIF.

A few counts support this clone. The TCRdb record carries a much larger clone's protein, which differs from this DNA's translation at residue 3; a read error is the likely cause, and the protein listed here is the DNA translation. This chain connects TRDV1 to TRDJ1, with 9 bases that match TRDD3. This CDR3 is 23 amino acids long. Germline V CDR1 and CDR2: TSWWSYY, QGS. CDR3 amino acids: CAFGDPLVFLAWGIGLYTDKLIF. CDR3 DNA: TGTGCTTTTGGGGACCCTCTTGTCTTCCTAGCCTGGGGGATCGGTTTGTACACCGATAAACTCATCTTT.

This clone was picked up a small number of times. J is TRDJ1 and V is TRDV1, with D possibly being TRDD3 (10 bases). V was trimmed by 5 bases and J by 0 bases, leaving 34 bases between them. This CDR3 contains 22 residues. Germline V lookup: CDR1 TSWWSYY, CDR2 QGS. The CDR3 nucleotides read TGTGCTCTTGGGAGGGCCTTCCTACGGGTCTGGGGGATATTTTCAAACACCGATAAACTCATCTTT. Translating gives CALGRAFLRVWGIFSNTDKLIF.

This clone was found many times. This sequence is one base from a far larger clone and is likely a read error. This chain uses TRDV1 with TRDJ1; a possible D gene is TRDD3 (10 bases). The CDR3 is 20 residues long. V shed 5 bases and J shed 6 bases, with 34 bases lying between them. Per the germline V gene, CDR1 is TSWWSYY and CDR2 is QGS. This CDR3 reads CALGKAFLRSGGYLSNKLIF. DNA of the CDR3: TGTGCTCTTGGGAAGGCCTTCCTACGTTCTGGGGGATATCTATCCAATAAACTCATCTTT.

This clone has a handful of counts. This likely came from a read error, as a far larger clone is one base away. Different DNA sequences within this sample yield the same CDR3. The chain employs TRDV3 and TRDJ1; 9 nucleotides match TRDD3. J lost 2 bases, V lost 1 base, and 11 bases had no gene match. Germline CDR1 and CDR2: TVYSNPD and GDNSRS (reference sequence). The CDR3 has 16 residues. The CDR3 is CAFIKGIRWGTDKLIF. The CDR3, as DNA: TGTGCCTTTATAAAGGGGATACGCTGGGGTACCGATAAACTCATCTTT.

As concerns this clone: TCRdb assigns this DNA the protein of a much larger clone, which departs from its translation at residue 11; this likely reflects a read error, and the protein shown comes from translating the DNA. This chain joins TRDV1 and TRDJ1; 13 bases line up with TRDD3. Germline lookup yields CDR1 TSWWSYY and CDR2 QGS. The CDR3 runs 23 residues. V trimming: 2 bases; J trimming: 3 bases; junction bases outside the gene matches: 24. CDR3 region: CALGELFRSAPHWGIRIPDKLIF. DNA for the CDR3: TGTGCTCTTGGGGAATTGTTCCGATCCGCACCCCACTGGGGGATACGCATCCCCGATAAACTCATCTTT.

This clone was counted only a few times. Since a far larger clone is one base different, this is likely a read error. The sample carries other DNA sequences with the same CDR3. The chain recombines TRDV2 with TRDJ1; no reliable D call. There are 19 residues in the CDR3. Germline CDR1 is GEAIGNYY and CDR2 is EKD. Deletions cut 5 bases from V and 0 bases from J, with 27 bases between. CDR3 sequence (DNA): TGTGCCTGTGTCCCCGTTGTTACCCCCACACTATGGGACACCGATAAACTCATCTTT. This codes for CACVPVVTPTLWDTDKLIF.

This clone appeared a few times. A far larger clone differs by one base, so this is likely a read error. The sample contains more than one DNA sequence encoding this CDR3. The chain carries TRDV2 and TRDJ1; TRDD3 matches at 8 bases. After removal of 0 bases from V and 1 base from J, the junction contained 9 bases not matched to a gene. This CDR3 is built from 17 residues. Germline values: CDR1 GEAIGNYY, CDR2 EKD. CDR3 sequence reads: CACDTLVRDTFTDKLIF. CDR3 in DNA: TGTGCCTGTGACACCCTGGTGAGGGATACGTTCACCGATAAACTCATCTTT.